The 23 T cell receptor beta chains presented below share a single source sample, sequenced in a study of shared clonotypes between healthy human individuals (dated by TCRdb to the early 2020s). The receptor library was made with the immunoSEQ multiplex PCR assay. The immuneACCESS repertoire file appears here via TCRdb, limited to in-frame rearrangements. These files lack a portion of the clones; in checked studies, under half of the deficit traces to unresolved V genes, and the cause of the others is not known. The sample contains roughly 850,000 clones, 96% of them found a single time. The ten largest clones add up to less than 0.3% of the sample. CD8 naive samples consisted of CD45RO-negative cells that were positively selected for CCR7, yielding a CD45RA+CCR7+ population without TemRA cells. Sequenced input: naive CD8+ T cells sorted from blood. The cell subset or site label on this specimen signifies: CD45RA+CCR7+. The origin of the receptors is a man aged 25 to 45 in good health.

V is TRBV12-5 and J is TRBJ2-1; D is undetermined. Germline assignment: CDR1 LGHNT and CDR2 FRNRAP. This CDR3 is built from 11 residues. Trimming took 3 bases from V and 9 from J, leaving 6 bases between them. CDR3 in DNA: TGTGCTAGTGGTTTTAATTTTGAGCAGTTCTTC. It yields the protein CASGFNFEQFF.

CDR3 sequence (DNA): TGTGCCAGTAGTATGTACGGCAGTACGAATGAGCAGTTCTTC. Translated: CASSMYGSTNEQFF. V is TRBV19 and J is TRBJ2-1, with D hard to call. The CDR3 runs to 14 residues. In germline, CDR1 is LNHDA, CDR2 SQIVND (reference sequence). V gave up 3 bases and J gave up 7 bases, with 13 bases separating them.

The J gene is TRBJ2-5, the V gene TRBV11-2; the D is unclear. The V end lost 5 bases, the J end lost 1 base, and 14 bases lay between the germline ends. Germline V CDR1 and CDR2: SGHAT, FQNNGV. This CDR3 is 15 amino acids long. The CDR3 region is CASSPMIAGQETQYF. Written as DNA, the CDR3 is TGTGCCAGCAGCCCCATGATAGCAGGCCAAGAGACCCAGTACTTC. Complete variable domain (other parts from reference TRBV11-2 and TRBJ2-5): EAGVAQSPRYKIIEKRQSVAFWCNPISGHATLYWYQQILGQGPKLLIQFQNNGVVDDSQLPKDRFSAERLKGVDSTLKIQPAKLEDSAVYLCASSPMIAGQETQYFGPGTRLLVL.

CDR3 sequence (DNA): TGTGCCAGTACGAATAATTACAGGGAAGGGAACACTGAAGCTTTCTTT. It is translated as CASTNNYREGNTEAFF. The chain employs TRBV19 and TRBJ1-1; D possibly corresponds to TRBD1 (6 bases). In germline, CDR1 is LNHDA, CDR2 SQIVND (reference sequence). The germline V and J ends were trimmed by 7 bases and 1 base, with 19 bases remaining between them. CDR3 size: 16 residues.

The chain carries TRBV29-1 and TRBJ2-3, with 11 nucleotides matching TRBD2. The CDR3 is made up of 14 amino acids. After removal of 5 bases from V and 4 bases from J, the junction contained 5 bases not matched to a gene. Per germline, CDR1 SQVTM and CDR2 ANQGSEA. DNA of the CDR3: TGCAGCGTTATACTAGCGGGAGAAGCAGATACGCAGTATTTT. It encodes CSVILAGEADTQYF.

The chain is built from TRBV7-8 and TRBJ2-7; D is unresolved. Trimming stripped 2 bases from V and 3 bases from J, with 23 bases between. The CDR3 covers 18 residues. Germline CDR1 is SGHVS and CDR2 is FQNEAQ. The CDR3 DNA reads as TGTGCCAGCAGCTTACCCAAACAGTCAAGCTCTTCAATCTACGAGCAGTACTTC. Residues: CASSLPKQSSSSIYEQYF. Filled out from reference TRBV7-8 and TRBJ2-7, the complete variable domain reads GAGVSQSPRYKVAKRGQDVALRCDPISGHVSLFWYQQALGQGPEFLTYFQNEAQLDKSGLPSDRFFAERPEGSVSTLKIQRTQQEDSAVYLCASSLPKQSSSSIYEQYFGPGTRLTVT.

This rearrangement joins TRBV29-1 to TRBJ2-7; 9 nucleotides match TRBD2. Losses at the gene ends were 3 bases for V and 1 base for J; bases not matched to a gene: 4. Germline V gene lookup returns CDR1 SQVTM and CDR2 ANQGSEA. The CDR3 length is 14 residues. This CDR3 reads CSVDISGSSYEQYF. The CDR3 nucleotides read TGCAGCGTTGATATTAGCGGGAGTTCCTACGAGCAGTACTTC.

V and J are TRBV9 and TRBJ2-1; 7 bases match TRBD1. Germline assignment: CDR1 SGDLS and CDR2 YYNGEE. V shed 4 bases and J 6 bases; nucleotides not matched to a gene: 7. CDR3 size: 14 residues. CDR3 coding DNA: TGTGCCAGCAGCATGACAGGGTATCCCAATGAGCAGTTCTTC. This gives the protein CASSMTGYPNEQFF.

The V gene is TRBV29-1, the J gene TRBJ1-1; maybe TRBD1 (5 bases). Trimming removed 7 bases from V and 4 bases from J, with 13 bases in between. The CDR3 sequence is 12 residues long. The germline CDR1 and CDR2 sequences are SQVTM and ANQGSEA. The CDR3 DNA sequence: TGCAGCGCCCCCAGCAGGGTCACTGAAGCTTTCTTT. This gives the protein CSAPSRVTEAFF.

The V gene is TRBV5-4, the J gene TRBJ2-7; 8 bases line up with TRBD1. Germline V gene lookup returns CDR1 SGHNT and CDR2 YYREEE (reference sequence). The CDR3 contains 14 residues. Trimming took 0 bases from V and 7 from J; bases not matched to a gene: 6. The CDR3 loop reads CASSLGQGAREQYF. The CDR3 nucleotides read TGTGCCAGCAGCTTGGGGCAGGGGGCAAGAGAGCAGTACTTC.

This sequence joins TRBV29-1 and TRBJ2-5, with D perhaps given as TRBD1 or TRBD2 (5 bases each). V lost 1 base and J lost 3, with 21 bases in between. The CDR3 spans 17 residues. In germline, CDR1 is SQVTM, CDR2 ANQGSEA. The CDR3 DNA reads as TGCAGCGTTGAAGGAGGGGTAGTTGCGGGCCCTGAAGAGACCCAGTACTTC. Translated: CSVEGGVVAGPEETQYF.

The V gene is TRBV15, the J gene TRBJ2-7, with TRBD2 identical over 8 bases. CDR1 is LNHNV and CDR2 is YYDKDF in the germline V gene (reference sequence). The CDR3 runs 15 residues. Unmatched junction bases numbered 5, after V lost 4 bases and J lost 0 bases. CDR3 protein: CATSISGADSYEQYF. The DNA of the CDR3 is TGTGCCACCAGCATTAGCGGGGCTGACTCCTACGAGCAGTACTTC.

Of note for this clone: Different DNA sequences within this sample yield the same CDR3. This chain joins TRBV11-2 and TRBJ2-7; D is ambiguous. The CDR3 covers 12 residues. The V end lost 1 base, the J end lost 6 bases, and 7 bases lay between the germline ends. The V gene's germline CDR1 is SGHAT and CDR2 FQNNGV. CDR3 region: CASSLVSREQYF. CDR3 coding DNA: TGTGCCAGCAGCTTAGTCAGTCGCGAGCAGTACTTC. Full variable domain (rest looked up from reference TRBV11-2 and TRBJ2-7): EAGVAQSPRYKIIEKRQSVAFWCNPISGHATLYWYQQILGQGPKLLIQFQNNGVVDDSQLPKDRFSAERLKGVDSTLKIQPAKLEDSAVYLCASSLVSREQYFGPGTRLTVT.

Written as DNA, the CDR3 is TGTGCCAGTAGTACCACGGGACAGTTCTCTGGCTACACCTTC. Translated: CASSTTGQFSGYTF. The chain recombines TRBV19 with TRBJ1-2; 7 positions agree with TRBD1. The ends lost 4 bases at V and 7 bases at J; junction bases unmatched: 9. This CDR3 has 14 residues. Germline V gene data show CDR1 as LNHDA and CDR2 as SQIVND (reference sequence). The whole variable domain, remainder taken from reference TRBV19 and TRBJ1-2, is DGGITQSPKYLFRKEGQNVTLSCEQNLNHDAMYWYRQDPGQGLRLIYYSQIVNDFQKGDIAEGYSVSREKKESFPLTVTSAQKNPTAFYLCASSTTGQFSGYTFGSGTRLTVV.

This chain's CDR3 is CASSSWTDADKSNEQFF. The CDR3 nucleotides read TGTGCCAGCAGTTCCTGGACGGACGCTGATAAAAGCAATGAGCAGTTCTTC. The chain couples TRBV27 to TRBJ2-1; unclear D gene. Trimming removed 4 bases at V and 6 bases at J, with 22 bases between. The CDR3 runs 17 residues. CDR1 is MNHEY, CDR2 SMNVEV, per germline (reference sequence).

V usage is TRBV7-9 and J usage is TRBJ1-2; 7 bases align to TRBD1. Germline V gene sequence: CDR1 SEHNR, CDR2 FQNEAQ (reference sequence). V shed 5 bases and J 13 bases; nucleotides not matched to a gene: 13. This CDR3 has 13 residues. CDR3 region: CASSDGTARGITF. The DNA of the CDR3 is TGTGCCAGCAGCGACGGGACAGCCCGTGGGATCACCTTC. The whole variable domain, filled in from reference TRBV7-9 and TRBJ1-2, reads DTGVSQNPRHKITKRGQNVTFRCDPISEHNRLYWYRQTLGQGPEFLTYFQNEAQLEKSRLLSDRFSAERPKGSFSTLEIQRTEQGDSAMYLCASSDGTARGITFGSGTRLTVV.

The chain links TRBV27 to TRBJ1-5; 10 nucleotides align to TRBD1. J lost 2 bases, V lost 6 bases, and 7 bases had no gene match. CDR1 MNHEY and CDR2 SMNVEV come from the germline V gene (reference sequence). This CDR3 is built from 16 residues. The CDR3 DNA sequence: TGTGCCAGCAGGAAAACCGGGACAGGGGGCAATCAGCCCCAGCATTTT. It yields the protein CASRKTGTGGNQPQHF.

The gene calls are TRBV4-3 and TRBJ1-1; perhaps TRBD1 as D (5 bases). V was shortened by 0 bases and J by 7 bases, with 12 bases between the two germline ends. Per the germline V gene, CDR1 is LGHNA and CDR2 is YSLEER. There are 14 residues in the CDR3. This CDR3 reads CASSQEGETGEAFF. In DNA, the CDR3 is TGCGCCAGCAGCCAAGAGGGGGAGACGGGTGAAGCTTTCTTT.

As to this clone: The identical CDR3 is also encoded by other nucleotide sequences in the sample. The chain combines TRBV7-8 with TRBJ2-7, with TRBD2 identical over 11 bases. The V gene end was trimmed by 5 bases and the J gene end by 1 base; junction bases not matched to a gene: 4. Germline V gives CDR1 SGHVS, CDR2 FQNEAQ. This CDR3 contains 15 residues. The CDR3 here is CASSLGTSGSYEQYF. CDR3 sequence (DNA): TGTGCCAGCAGCCTCGGGACTAGCGGTTCCTACGAGCAGTACTTC.

This chain uses TRBV7-8 with TRBJ2-5; D is perhaps TRBD1 or TRBD2 (6 bases each). The CDR3 has 14 residues. Germline CDR1 reads SGHVS; CDR2 reads FQNEAQ. The V end was cut by 4 bases, the J end by 5 bases, with 14 bases between. The CDR3 sequence: CASSSAGAGETQYF. The CDR3 DNA reads TGTGCCAGCAGCTCGGCAGGGGCGGGGGAGACCCAGTACTTC.

This chain joins TRBV19 and TRBJ2-7; 8 positions match TRBD2. The CDR3 extends over 13 amino acids. The V gene's germline CDR1 is LNHDA and CDR2 SQIVND (reference sequence). Trimming took 5 bases from V and 4 from J; bases not matched to a gene: 4. The CDR3 here is CASSFGGVYEQYF. Written as DNA, the CDR3 is TGTGCCAGTAGTTTCGGGGGGGTATACGAGCAGTACTTC.

V and J are TRBV5-4 and TRBJ1-1; weak D call: TRBD1 (5 bases). The ends were cut back, 3 bases at V and 1 base at J, with 13 bases in the middle. Germline V CDR1 and CDR2: SGHNT, YYREEE (reference sequence). The CDR3 covers 15 residues. The CDR3 DNA reads as TGTGCCAGCAGCTCCCCAGGACACCCGAACACTGAAGCTTTCTTT. Residues: CASSSPGHPNTEAFF.

The chain joins TRBV29-1 to TRBJ1-1; D gene ambiguous. CDR3 size: 12 residues. V was cut by 4 bases and J by 3 bases, with 9 bases left in between. Germline V lookup: CDR1 SQVTM, CDR2 ANQGSEA. This CDR3 is CSVAPVYTEAFF. The CDR3 region has the DNA TGCAGCGTTGCACCCGTGTACACTGAAGCTTTCTTT.